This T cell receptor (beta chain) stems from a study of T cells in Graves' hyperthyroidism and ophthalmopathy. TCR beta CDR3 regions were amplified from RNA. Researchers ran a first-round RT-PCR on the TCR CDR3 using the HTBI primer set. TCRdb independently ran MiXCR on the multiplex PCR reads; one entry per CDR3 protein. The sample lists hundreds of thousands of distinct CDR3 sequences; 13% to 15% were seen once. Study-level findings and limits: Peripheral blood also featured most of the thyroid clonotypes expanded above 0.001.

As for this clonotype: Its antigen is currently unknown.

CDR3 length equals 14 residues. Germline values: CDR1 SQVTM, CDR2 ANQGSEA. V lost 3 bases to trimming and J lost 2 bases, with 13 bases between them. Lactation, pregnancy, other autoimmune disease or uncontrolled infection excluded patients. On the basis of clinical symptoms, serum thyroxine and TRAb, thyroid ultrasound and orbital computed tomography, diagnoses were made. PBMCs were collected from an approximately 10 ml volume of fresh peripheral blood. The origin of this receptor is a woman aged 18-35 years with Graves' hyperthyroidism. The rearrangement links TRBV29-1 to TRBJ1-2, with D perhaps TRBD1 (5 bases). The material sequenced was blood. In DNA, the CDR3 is TGCAGCGTTGATACAGGCGAAGCGAACTATGGCTACACCTTC. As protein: CSVDTGEANYGYTF.